A single sample gave rise to the 32 T cell receptor beta chains below, sequenced in a study of control samples from healthy donors and cancer patients. Profiled with immunoSEQ multiplex PCR; TCRdb holds only in-frame clones, not every one. Among approximately 86,000 clones, approximately 89% were seen once, and the ten largest hold approximately 21%. Sequences were obtained from blood. The receptors come from a man aged 30 to 39 in good health.

The rearrangement joins TRBV4-1 to TRBJ2-3; TRBD2 agrees at 9 bases. CDR3 length: 14 residues. The V segment lost 1 base and the J segment 4 bases; nucleotides outside the gene matches: 0. Germline V gives CDR1 MGHRA, CDR2 YSYEKL. The CDR3 DNA reads TGCGCCAGCAGCCAAGCTAGCGGGGCAGATACGCAGTATTTT. Its protein is CASSQASGADTQYF.

The V and J genes are TRBV5-8 and TRBJ2-5, with 7 bases lining up with TRBD1. Germline V gives CDR1 SGHTS, CDR2 YDEGEE. The ends lost 3 bases at V and 5 bases at J; junction bases unmatched: 4. The CDR3 is 13 amino acids. The DNA of the CDR3 is TGTGCCAGCAGCTCACAGGGGTCGGAGACCCAGTACTTC. Its protein product is CASSSQGSETQYF.

This clone was counted only a few times. The chain is built from TRBV3-1 (or the pseudogene TRBV3-2) and TRBJ1-6; D call uncertain. The CDR3 sequence is 13 residues long. Trimming took 1 base from V and 10 from J, leaving 8 bases between them. CDR1 LGHDT and CDR2 YNNKEL come from the germline V gene (reference sequence). The CDR3: CASSQGSGSPLHF. The CDR3 DNA is TGTGCCAGCAGCCAAGGAAGTGGATCACCCCTCCACTTT.

The chain combines TRBV6-5 with TRBJ1-3; maybe TRBD1 (5 bases). This CDR3 has 14 amino acids. The germline V gene has CDR1 MNHEY and CDR2 SVGAGI. Trimming cost V 10 bases and J 0 bases, with 13 bases left between them. This CDR3 reads CATIHRFSGNTIYF. CDR3 DNA: TGTGCCACCATCCACAGGTTCTCTGGAAACACCATATATTTT.

The V gene is TRBV7-8, the J gene TRBJ1-2; the D is unclear. Germline V CDR1 and CDR2: SGHVS, FQNEAQ. This CDR3 is 19 amino acids long. Trimming removed 5 bases at V and 0 bases at J, with 25 bases between. CDR3 nucleotide sequence: TGTGCCAGCAGCGCCTCGACAAAGGCAGGACCCCTAGCTAACTATGGCTACACCTTC. It specifies CASSASTKAGPLANYGYTF.

The sample holds a few counts of this clone. The rearrangement uses TRBV7-2 and TRBJ1-3; tentatively, D is TRBD1 (5 bases). This CDR3 spans 15 amino acids. The V end lost 5 bases, the J end lost 0 bases, and 11 bases lay between the germline ends. Germline loops: CDR1 SGHTA, CDR2 FQGNSA. The CDR3 DNA sequence: TGTGCCAGCAGCACCGGGACGGGCTCTGGAAACACCATATATTTT. Its translation: CASSTGTGSGNTIYF.

The chain combines TRBV6-5 with TRBJ1-1; 8 bases agree with TRBD1. This CDR3 spans 15 amino acids. The germline gives CDR1 MNHEY, CDR2 SVGAGI. Trimming removed 1 base from V and 11 bases from J; junction bases left unmatched: 12. The CDR3 is CASSYLAGGAGAAFF. In DNA, the CDR3 is TGTGCCAGCAGTTACTTGGCAGGGGGCGCGGGGGCGGCTTTCTTT.

The V gene is TRBV5-6, the J gene TRBJ1-1; no firm D call. Germline V gene sequence: CDR1 SGHDT, CDR2 YYEEEE. This CDR3 region has 15 residues. The V gene lost 1 base and the J gene lost 7 bases, with 17 bases spanning the gap. The DNA for the CDR3 is TGTGCCAGCAGCTTGAGGCGGCCCCAGAGTAGTGAAGCTTTCTTT. The encoded protein is CASSLRRPQSSEAFF.

The J gene is TRBJ2-1, the V gene TRBV6-5, with D possibly being TRBD2 (5 bases). The ends were cut back, 6 bases at V and 6 bases at J, with 12 bases in the middle. This CDR3 comprises 13 residues. CDR1 is MNHEY, CDR2 SVGAGI, per germline. In nucleotides, the CDR3 is TGTGCCAGCAGGTCTCAAGGAGGCAATGAGCAGTTCTTC. Its translation is CASRSQGGNEQFF.

The chain carries TRBV24-1 and TRBJ1-5; D is unresolved. This CDR3 is built from 13 residues. Trimming pared 3 bases from V and 2 bases from J, leaving 4 bases between. Per germline, CDR1 KGHDR and CDR2 SFDVKD. The CDR3 bases are TGTGCCACCAGTGATATTGGCAATCAGCCCCAGCATTTT. It codes for CATSDIGNQPQHF.

The chain carries TRBV5-3 and TRBJ2-7; D may be TRBD1 (5 bases). TRBV5-3 is annotated as an ORF whose role is uncertain. V was shortened by 1 base and J by 5 bases, with 10 bases between the two germline ends. This CDR3 region has 13 residues. The CDR3 here is CARSLTGSDEQYV. The CDR3 DNA sequence: TGTGCCAGAAGCTTGACAGGATCGGACGAGCAGTACGTC.

In its sample, this clone was seen a few times. V gene TRBV6-5 combines with J gene TRBJ2-1; TRBD1 might be the D (5 bases). V lost 4 bases, J lost 0 bases, and 13 bases lay in between. Germline loops: CDR1 MNHEY, CDR2 SVGAGI. CDR3 length: 16 amino acids. The chain's CDR3 is CASSSIGANSYNEQFF. The DNA for the CDR3 is TGTGCCAGCAGTTCGATAGGGGCGAACTCCTACAATGAGCAGTTCTTC.

The chain combines TRBV7-3 with TRBJ1-1; D not resolved. The germline V and J ends were trimmed by 5 bases and 1 base, with 8 bases remaining between them. The germline CDR1 and CDR2 sequences are SGHTA and FQGTGA. The CDR3 spans 13 residues. CDR3 sequence (DNA): TGTGCCAGCAGCAGAGACACGAACACTGAAGCTTTCTTT. It yields the protein CASSRDTNTEAFF.

The chain couples TRBV21-1 to TRBJ1-1; the table's D call, TRBD1, has no DNA check behind it. TRBV21-1 is shown as a pseudogene. The CDR3 has 15 amino acids. CDR3 protein: CASIPCRGQNTEAFF. The CDR3 DNA reads as TGTGCCAGCATACCCTGCAGGGGGCAGAACACTGAAGCTTTCTTT.

This chain connects TRBV7-9 to TRBJ1-1, with unresolved D. With 5 bases removed from V and 2 bases from J, the gap between germline ends came to 9 bases. The CDR3 is made up of 13 amino acids. In germline, CDR1 is SEHNR, CDR2 FQNEAQ (reference sequence). As DNA, the CDR3 is TGTGCCAGCAGCCACGACGGTAACACTGAAGCTTTCTTT. Translation gives CASSHDGNTEAFF.

This clone was seen more than once but under ten times. CDR3 protein: CASSSSGGARTDTQYF. In DNA form, the CDR3 reads TGTGCCAGCAGCTCGAGCGGGGGGGCCCGCACAGATACGCAGTATTTT. This chain uses TRBV7-9 with TRBJ2-3, with 10 positions matching TRBD2. Germline CDR1 SEHNR, CDR2 FQNEAQ (reference sequence). The length of the CDR3 is 16 residues. The junction had 5 bases not matched to a gene; V was cut back by 4 bases and J by 1 base. Combining the CDR3 with reference TRBV7-9 and TRBJ2-3 gives the whole variable domain DTGVSQNPRHKITKRGQNVTFRCDPISEHNRLYWYRQTLGQGPEFLTYFQNEAQLEKSRLLSDRFSAERPKGSFSTLEIQRTEQGDSAMYLCASSSSGGARTDTQYFGPGTRLTVL.

V and J are TRBV5-1 and TRBJ2-1; 12 nucleotides agree with TRBD2. Germline V lookup: CDR1 SGHRS, CDR2 YFSETQ. This CDR3 contains 16 residues. J was trimmed by 6 bases and V by 4 bases; bases with no gene match: 8. The CDR3 coding sequence is TGCGCCAGCAGCCCGACTAGCGGGGGCCCTGTCAATGAGCAGTTCTTC. This gives the protein CASSPTSGGPVNEQFF.

The genes are TRBV5-6 and TRBJ1-1; the match to TRBD1 covers 9 bases. The germline gives CDR1 SGHDT, CDR2 YYEEEE. With V trimmed by 3 bases and J by 6 bases, 9 bases remained unmatched. CDR3 size: 15 residues. The CDR3 spells CASSSSGQGGSEAFF. CDR3 DNA: TGTGCCAGCAGCTCATCGGGACAGGGAGGATCTGAAGCTTTCTTT.

The CDR3 protein is CASSSGRRQPQHF. In nucleotides, the CDR3 is TGTGCCAGCAGCTCTGGGCGACGGCAGCCCCAGCATTTT. The V and J genes are TRBV5-6 and TRBJ1-5; no definite D call. CDR1 and CDR2 from the germline V gene are SGHDT and YYEEEE. This CDR3 has 13 residues. V gave up 3 bases and J gave up 7 bases, with 11 bases separating them.

V is TRBV10-3 and J is TRBJ2-1; 7 nucleotides agree with TRBD2. After removal of 2 bases from V and 5 bases from J, the junction contained 6 bases not matched to a gene. The germline V gene has CDR1 ENHRY and CDR2 SYGVKD. The CDR3 sequence is 15 residues long. CDR3 coding DNA: TGTGCCATCAGTGAGCGACTAGCAGTCGACAATGAGCAGTTCTTC. Its protein product is CAISERLAVDNEQFF.

The gene calls are TRBV15 and TRBJ1-1, with unresolved D. Deletions cut 1 base from V and 2 bases from J, with 8 bases between. CDR3 length: 14 residues. The germline CDR1 and CDR2 sequences are LNHNV and YYDKDF (reference sequence). Here the CDR3 reads CATSRVGPNTEAFF. In nucleotides, the CDR3 is TGTGCCACCAGCAGAGTTGGGCCAAACACTGAAGCTTTCTTT.

The V gene is TRBV11-1, the J gene TRBJ2-5; D not certain. CDR1 is SGHAT, CDR2 FQDESV, per germline (reference sequence). The CDR3 is 13 residues long. The germline V and J ends were trimmed by 5 bases and 5 bases, with 12 bases remaining between them. CDR3: CASSLSLRETQYF. CDR3 nucleotides: TGTGCCAGCAGCCTGAGCCTTAGGGAGACCCAGTACTTC. Combining the CDR3 with reference TRBV11-1 and TRBJ2-5 gives the whole variable domain EAEVAQSPRYKITEKSQAVAFWCDPISGHATLYWYRQILGQGPELLVQFQDESVVDDSQLPKDRFSAERLKGVDSTLKIQPAELGDSAMYLCASSLSLRETQYFGPGTRLLVL.

The chain uses TRBV19 and TRBJ2-3, with D possibly TRBD2 on 7 matching bases. The CDR3 length is 13 residues. Germline values: CDR1 LNHDA, CDR2 SQIVND (reference sequence). V lost 4 bases to trimming and J lost 4 bases, with 9 bases between them. The CDR3 DNA reads TGTGCCAGTAGTAGCGGGGGCCCAGATACGCAGTATTTT. Its protein product is CASSSGGPDTQYF.

V gene TRBV11-2 combines with J gene TRBJ2-1, with TRBD1 identical over 11 bases. With V trimmed by 4 bases and J by 2 bases, 1 base remained unmatched. This CDR3 comprises 15 residues. Germline-derived CDR1 and CDR2 are SGHAT and FQNNGV. The CDR3 sequence: CASSWTGGPYNEQFF. CDR3 in DNA: TGTGCCAGCAGCTGGACAGGGGGCCCCTACAATGAGCAGTTCTTC.

This rearrangement joins TRBV29-1 to TRBJ2-5; 7 nucleotides match TRBD1. Per germline, CDR1 SQVTM and CDR2 ANQGSEA. The CDR3 consists of 13 residues. The junction had 5 bases not matched to a gene; V was cut back by 3 bases and J by 4 bases. CDR3: CSVEGAGGETQYF. In nucleotides, the CDR3 is TGCAGCGTTGAGGGGGCAGGGGGAGAGACCCAGTACTTC.

The chain joins TRBV9 to TRBJ1-6; maybe TRBD1 (6 bases). CDR3 length: 17 amino acids. Trimming shortened V by 4 bases and J by 6 bases, and 20 bases separated the two germline ends. Germline CDR1 reads SGDLS; CDR2 reads YYNGEE. The CDR3 region has the DNA TGTGCCAGCAGCTCGACCCCGGGGGGCATGACTAATTCACCCCTCCACTTT. Translated: CASSSTPGGMTNSPLHF.

Concerning this clone: The identical CDR3 is also encoded by other nucleotide sequences in the sample. This chain joins TRBV6-4 and TRBJ1-1; D is possibly TRBD1 (5 bases). Trimming left V 0 bases short and J 4 bases short, with 9 bases between. CDR1 and CDR2 (germline): MRHNA, SNTAGT. The CDR3 has 14 residues. The CDR3 region has the DNA TGTGCCAGCAGTGACTCTTCTAGGGGCACTGAAGCTTTCTTT. Translating it yields CASSDSSRGTEAFF.

This rearrangement joins TRBV5-4 to TRBJ2-2, with TRBD2 identical over 11 bases. Unmatched junction bases numbered 6, after V lost 1 base and J lost 4 bases. CDR1 and CDR2 (germline): SGHNT, YYREEE (reference sequence). There are 17 residues in the CDR3. The CDR3 DNA reads as TGTGCCAGCAGCTTGCAAGTAGCGGGGGGGCTCACCGGGGAGCTGTTTTTT. Its protein product is CASSLQVAGGLTGELFF.

The chain is built from TRBV2 and TRBJ1-1, with a tentative D call TRBD1 (5 bases). Deletions cut 1 base from V and 1 base from J, with 7 bases between. This CDR3 comprises 14 residues. Germline V gives CDR1 SNHLY, CDR2 FYNNEI. Here the CDR3 reads CASSEGQGNTEAFF. The CDR3, as DNA: TGTGCCAGCAGTGAAGGCCAGGGGAACACTGAAGCTTTCTTT.

This chain uses TRBV5-1 with TRBJ2-2; maybe TRBD2 (5 bases). This CDR3 has 16 residues. Per germline, CDR1 SGHRS and CDR2 YFSETQ. The ends were cut back, 1 base at V and 3 bases at J, with 13 bases in the middle. CDR3 residues: CASSLLASLDTGELFF. Written as DNA, the CDR3 is TGCGCCAGCAGCTTGTTAGCGTCTTTGGACACCGGGGAGCTGTTTTTT.

The V call is TRBV18, the J call TRBJ2-3; possibly TRBD2 for D (6 bases). Trimming shortened V by 5 bases and J by 5 bases, and 11 bases separated the two germline ends. Germline loops: CDR1 KGHSH, CDR2 LQKENI. The CDR3 runs 13 residues. CDR3 DNA: TGTGCCAGCTCAGAGGGGACTCAAGATACGCAGTATTTT. Protein sequence: CASSEGTQDTQYF.

The chain joins TRBV27 to TRBJ2-3; D is uncertain. CDR3 size: 13 residues. The V gene's germline CDR1 is MNHEY and CDR2 SMNVEV (reference sequence). V was pared by 7 bases and J by 0 bases, with 8 bases between. The CDR3 nucleotides read TGTGCCAGCAAACAGAGCAGCACAGATACGCAGTATTTT. Its translation: CASKQSSTDTQYF.